The source of this T cell receptor beta chain is a study of CD8+ T cells in alopecia areata. Details on this clone: Its antigen is undetermined.

Investigators sorted PBMCs to obtain both CD4+ and CD8+ T cells. Once RNA had been extracted, it was reverse transcribed into cDNA to act as the sequencing template. The data were produced by immunoSEQ multiplex PCR, yet TCRdb's version contains in-frame clones alone and is incomplete. Of approximately 150,000 clones listed, 45% to 60% were seen once; the top ten hold approximately 4.8%. General study findings and limits: Scalp samples also contribute reads from the resident alphabeta T cells found in normal skin. In patients, TCRs were shared less clearly than in mice, and HLA may possibly be involved.

Between the trimmed V and J ends, which lost 2 bases and 6 bases, there was a span of 11 bases. Germline V gives CDR1 GTSNPN, CDR2 SVGIG (reference sequence). The CDR3 is made up of 13 amino acids. Sample: CD4+ T cells sorted from blood. This sequence originates from a human donor in good health. The chain links TRBV30 to TRBJ1-5; D perhaps matches TRBD1 (6 bases). CDR3 in DNA: TGTGCCTGGAGTTACAGGGAGGGTCAGCCCCAGCATTTT. This gives the protein CAWSYREGQPQHF. Full variable domain (rest looked up from reference TRBV30 and TRBJ1-5): SQTIHQWPATLVQPVGSPLSLECTVEGTSNPNLYWYRQAAGRGLQLLFYSVGIGQISSEVPQNLSASRPQDRQFILSSKKLLLSDSGFYLCAWSYREGQPQHFGDGTRLSIL.